What follows is one T cell receptor (beta chain) and its context. Its antigen is unidentified. Assay used: immunoSEQ multiplex PCR; TCRdb lists only in-frame clones, some missing. The table shows about 42,000 clones, with around 90% occurring only once. The record originates from a study of resident and recirculating memory T cells in vitiligo. Study as a whole: Epidermis came from shave biopsies of lesional and nonlesional sites, plus PBMCs.

Study-wide points: No single dominant TCR clone appeared; lesion clonality varied. Non-conserved TCRs across sites and patients suggested distinct clones per lesion.

Looked up from germline, CDR1 is GTSNPN and CDR2 is SVGIG (reference sequence). V was trimmed by 7 bases and J by 5 bases, leaving 26 bases between them. The CDR3 consists of 16 residues. The sample was blood. The sequence was collected from a male donor with vitiligo. J is TRBJ1-1 and V is TRBV30; D possibly corresponds to TRBD1 (5 bases). The DNA of the CDR3 is TGTGCCTTAATGCGACCGTTTTTAGGGGAAGGGACTGAAGCTTTCTTT. Its translation: CALMRPFLGEGTEAFF.